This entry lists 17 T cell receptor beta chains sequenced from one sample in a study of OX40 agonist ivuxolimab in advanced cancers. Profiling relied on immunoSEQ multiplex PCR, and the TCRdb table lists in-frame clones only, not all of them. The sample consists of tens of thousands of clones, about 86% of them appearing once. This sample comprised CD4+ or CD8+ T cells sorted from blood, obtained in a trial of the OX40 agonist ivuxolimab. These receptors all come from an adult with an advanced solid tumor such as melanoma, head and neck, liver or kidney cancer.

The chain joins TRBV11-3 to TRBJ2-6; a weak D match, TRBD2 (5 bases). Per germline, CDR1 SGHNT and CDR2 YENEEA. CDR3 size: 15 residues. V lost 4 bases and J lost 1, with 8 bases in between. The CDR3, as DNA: TGTGCCAGCAGCTCCGGGATTTCTGGGGCCAACGTCCTGACTTTC. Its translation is CASSSGISGANVLTF.

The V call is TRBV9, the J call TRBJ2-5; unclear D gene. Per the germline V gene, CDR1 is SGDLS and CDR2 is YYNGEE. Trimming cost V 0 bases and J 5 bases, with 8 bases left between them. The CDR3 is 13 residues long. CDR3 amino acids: CASSVAVGETQYF. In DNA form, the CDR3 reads TGTGCCAGCAGCGTAGCGGTGGGGGAGACCCAGTACTTC.

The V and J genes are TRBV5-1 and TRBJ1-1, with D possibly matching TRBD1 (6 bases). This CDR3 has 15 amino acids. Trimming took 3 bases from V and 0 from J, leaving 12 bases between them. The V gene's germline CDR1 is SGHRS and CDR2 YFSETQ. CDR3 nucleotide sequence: TGCGCCAGCAGCTCGGACAGCCCAATGAACACTGAAGCTTTCTTT. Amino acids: CASSSDSPMNTEAFF.

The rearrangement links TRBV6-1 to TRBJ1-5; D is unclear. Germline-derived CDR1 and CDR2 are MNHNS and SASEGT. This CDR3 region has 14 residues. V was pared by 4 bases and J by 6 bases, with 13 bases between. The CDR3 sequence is CASSGTSLGQPQHF. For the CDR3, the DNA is TGTGCCAGCAGTGGGACTTCTCTAGGTCAGCCCCAGCATTTT.

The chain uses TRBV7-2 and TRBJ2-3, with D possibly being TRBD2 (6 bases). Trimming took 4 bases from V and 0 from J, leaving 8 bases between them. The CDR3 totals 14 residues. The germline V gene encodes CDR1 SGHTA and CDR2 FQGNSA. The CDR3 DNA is TGTGCCAGCAGCTCTCTAGCGAGCACAGATACGCAGTATTTT. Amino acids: CASSSLASTDTQYF.

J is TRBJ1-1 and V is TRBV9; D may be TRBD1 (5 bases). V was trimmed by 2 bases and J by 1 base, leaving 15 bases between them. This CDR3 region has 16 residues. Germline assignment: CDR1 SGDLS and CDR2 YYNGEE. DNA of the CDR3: TGTGCCAGCAGCGTCGGGGGATCTTTAGGGAACACTGAAGCTTTCTTT. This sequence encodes CASSVGGSLGNTEAFF.

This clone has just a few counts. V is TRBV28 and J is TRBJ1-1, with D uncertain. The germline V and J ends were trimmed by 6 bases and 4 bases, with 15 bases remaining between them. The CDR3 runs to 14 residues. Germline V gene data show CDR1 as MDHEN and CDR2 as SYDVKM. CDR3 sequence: CASSTGSLGTEAFF. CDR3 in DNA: TGTGCCAGCAGCACCGGGAGCCTGGGCACTGAAGCTTTCTTT. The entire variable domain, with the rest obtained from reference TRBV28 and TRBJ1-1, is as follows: DVKVTQSSRYLVKRTGEKVFLECVQDMDHENMFWYRQDPGLGLRLIYFSYDVKMKEKGDIPEGYSVSREKKERFSLILESASTNQTSMYLCASSTGSLGTEAFFGQGTRLTVV.

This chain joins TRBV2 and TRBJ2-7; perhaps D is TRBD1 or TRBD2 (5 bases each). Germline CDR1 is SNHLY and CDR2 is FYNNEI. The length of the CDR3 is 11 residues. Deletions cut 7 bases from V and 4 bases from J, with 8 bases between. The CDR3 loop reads CASKGEYEQYF. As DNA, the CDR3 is TGTGCCAGCAAAGGGGAGTACGAGCAGTACTTC.

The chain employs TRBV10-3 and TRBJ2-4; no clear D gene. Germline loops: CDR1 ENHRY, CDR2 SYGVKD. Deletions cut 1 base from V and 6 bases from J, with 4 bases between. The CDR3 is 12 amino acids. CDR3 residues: CAISEFINIQYF. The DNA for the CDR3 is TGTGCCATCAGTGAGTTTATAAACATTCAGTACTTC.

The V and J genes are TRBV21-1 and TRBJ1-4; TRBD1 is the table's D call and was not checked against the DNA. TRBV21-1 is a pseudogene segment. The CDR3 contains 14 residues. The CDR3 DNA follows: TGTGCCAGCAGCATCAGGACAGGGCATGAAAAACTGTTTTTT. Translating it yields CASSIRTGHEKLFF.

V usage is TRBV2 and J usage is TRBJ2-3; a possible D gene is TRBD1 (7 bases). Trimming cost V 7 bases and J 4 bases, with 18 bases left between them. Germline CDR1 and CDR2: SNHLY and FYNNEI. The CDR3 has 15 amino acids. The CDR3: CASILGGGPADTQYF. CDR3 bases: TGTGCCAGCATCCTAGGAGGGGGCCCCGCAGATACGCAGTATTTT.

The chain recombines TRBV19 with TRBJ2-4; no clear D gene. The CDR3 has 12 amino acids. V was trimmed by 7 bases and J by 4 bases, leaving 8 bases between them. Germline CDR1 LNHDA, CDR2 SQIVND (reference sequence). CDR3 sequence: CASTSAKNIQYF. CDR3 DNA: TGTGCCAGTACGTCAGCAAAAAACATTCAGTACTTC. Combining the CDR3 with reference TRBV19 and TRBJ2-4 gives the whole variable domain DGGITQSPKYLFRKEGQNVTLSCEQNLNHDAMYWYRQDPGQGLRLIYYSQIVNDFQKGDIAEGYSVSREKKESFPLTVTSAQKNPTAFYLCASTSAKNIQYFGAGTRLSVL.

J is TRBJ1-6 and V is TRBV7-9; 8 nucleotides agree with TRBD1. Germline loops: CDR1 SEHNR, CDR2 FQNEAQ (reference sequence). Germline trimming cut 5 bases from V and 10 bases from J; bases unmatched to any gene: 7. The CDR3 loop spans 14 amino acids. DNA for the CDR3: TGTGCCAGCAGCCCGACAGGGGTCATGTCACCCCTCCACTTT. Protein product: CASSPTGVMSPLHF.

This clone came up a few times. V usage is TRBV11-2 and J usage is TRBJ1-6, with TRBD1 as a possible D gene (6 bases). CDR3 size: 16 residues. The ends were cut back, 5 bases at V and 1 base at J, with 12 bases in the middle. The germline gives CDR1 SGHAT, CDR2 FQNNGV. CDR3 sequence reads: CASSLQGGSYNSPLHF. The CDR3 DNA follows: TGTGCCAGCAGCCTACAGGGTGGATCCTATAATTCACCCCTCCACTTT. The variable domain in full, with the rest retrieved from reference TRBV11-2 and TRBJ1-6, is EAGVAQSPRYKIIEKRQSVAFWCNPISGHATLYWYQQILGQGPKLLIQFQNNGVVDDSQLPKDRFSAERLKGVDSTLKIQPAKLEDSAVYLCASSLQGGSYNSPLHFGNGTRLTVT.

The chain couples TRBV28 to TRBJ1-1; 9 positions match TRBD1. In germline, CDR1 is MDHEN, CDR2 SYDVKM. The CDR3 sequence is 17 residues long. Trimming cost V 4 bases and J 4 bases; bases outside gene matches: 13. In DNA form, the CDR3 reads TGTGCCAGCAGTTCTCTACCGGACAGGGGTCGGGCCACTGAAGCTTTCTTT. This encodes CASSSLPDRGRATEAFF.

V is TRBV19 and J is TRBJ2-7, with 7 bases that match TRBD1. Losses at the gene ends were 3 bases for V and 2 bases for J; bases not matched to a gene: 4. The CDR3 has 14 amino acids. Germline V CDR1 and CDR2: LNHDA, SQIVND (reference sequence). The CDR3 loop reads CASSMGTAAYEQYF. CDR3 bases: TGTGCCAGTAGTATGGGGACAGCAGCCTACGAGCAGTACTTC.

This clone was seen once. CDR3 protein: CASSSWGQGADDQPQHF. The DNA for the CDR3 is TGTGCCAGCAGTTCCTGGGGACAGGGGGCGGACGATCAGCCCCAGCATTTT. The gene calls are TRBV27 and TRBJ1-5; 12 bases align to TRBD1. Germline-derived CDR1 and CDR2 are MNHEY and SMNVEV (reference sequence). V lost 4 bases and J lost 5; bases outside the gene matches: 9. This CDR3 is 17 amino acids long.